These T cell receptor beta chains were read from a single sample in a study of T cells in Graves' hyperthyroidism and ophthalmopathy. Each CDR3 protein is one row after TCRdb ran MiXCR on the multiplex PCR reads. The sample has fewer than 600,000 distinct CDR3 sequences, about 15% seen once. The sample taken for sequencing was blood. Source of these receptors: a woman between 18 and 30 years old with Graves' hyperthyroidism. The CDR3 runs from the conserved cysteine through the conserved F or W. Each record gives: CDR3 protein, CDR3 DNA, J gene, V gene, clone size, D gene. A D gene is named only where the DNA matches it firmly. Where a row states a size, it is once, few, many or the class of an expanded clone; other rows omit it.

CDR3aa: CASTGTGLADTQYF; CDR3nt: TGTGCCAGCACCGGGACAGGGTTAGCAGATACGCAGTATTTT; j_gene: TRBJ2-3; v_gene: TRBV28; abundance: many; d_gene: TRBD1
CDR3aa: CASSFRAGSGSFAPHQSSTDTQYF; CDR3nt: TGCGCCAGCAGCTTCAGAGCGGGAAGCGGGAGTTTTGCCCCGCACCAAAGTAGCACAGATACGCAGTATTTT; j_gene: TRBJ2-3; v_gene: TRBV5-1; abundance: NA; d_gene: TRBD2
CDR3aa: CASSPTPGGATIYEQFF; CDR3nt: TGTGCCAGCAGCCCGACCCCGGGAGGGGCGACGATCTATGAGCAGTTCTTC; j_gene: TRBJ2-1; v_gene: TRBV11-2; abundance: once; d_gene: TRBD2
CDR3aa: CASSPDRGLGYTF; CDR3nt: TGTGCCAGCAGCCCAGACAGGGGGCTTGGCTACACCTTC; j_gene: TRBJ1-2; v_gene: TRBV5-8; abundance: few; d_gene: TRBD1
CDR3aa: CATSDTIQGAEAFF; CDR3nt: TGTGCCACCAGTGACACCATACAGGGAGCGGAAGCTTTCTTT; j_gene: TRBJ1-1; v_gene: TRBV24-1; abundance: many; d_gene: NA
CDR3aa: CATSSPRGTHSYNEQFF; CDR3nt: TGTGCCACCAGCAGCCCCCGGGGGACCCATTCCTACAATGAGCAGTTCTTC; j_gene: TRBJ2-1; v_gene: TRBV15; abundance: NA; d_gene: NA
CDR3aa: CASSLAEEGQGEGYTF; CDR3nt: TGTGCCAGCAGCTTAGCGGAGGAGGGACAGGGTGAAGGCTACACCTTC; j_gene: TRBJ1-2; v_gene: TRBV7-2; abundance: many; d_gene: TRBD1
CDR3aa: CASSVVGEVGYTF; CDR3nt: TGTGCCAGCAGCGTAGTGGGGGAAGTAGGCTACACCTTC; j_gene: TRBJ1-2; v_gene: TRBV9; abundance: few; d_gene: NA
CDR3aa: CASSMAGQETQYF; CDR3nt: TGTGCCAGTAGTATGGCAGGCCAAGAGACCCAGTACTTC; j_gene: TRBJ2-5; v_gene: TRBV19; abundance: NA; d_gene: NA
CDR3aa: CASTLRGPPRDSPLHF; CDR3nt: TGTGCCAGCACCTTGCGGGGGCCCCCCAGGGATTCACCCCTCCACTTT; j_gene: TRBJ1-6; v_gene: TRBV19; abundance: many; d_gene: NA
CDR3aa: CASTTGGPNNEQFF; CDR3nt: TGTGCCAGCACTACAGGGGGCCCCAACAATGAGCAGTTCTTC; j_gene: TRBJ2-1; v_gene: TRBV6-2/TRBV6-3; abundance: NA; d_gene: TRBD1
CDR3aa: CASSSYTGSGANVLTF; CDR3nt: TGTGCCAGCAGCTCATACACAGGGTCCGGGGCCAACGTCCTGACTTTC; j_gene: TRBJ2-6; v_gene: TRBV9; abundance: NA; d_gene: NA
CDR3aa: CASSNIAGGPNEQFF; CDR3nt: TGTGCCAGCAGTAATATAGCGGGAGGGCCCAATGAGCAGTTCTTC; j_gene: TRBJ2-1; v_gene: TRBV2; abundance: many; d_gene: TRBD2
CDR3aa: CASRGTPTGDTEAFF; CDR3nt: TGTGCCAGCAGGGGGACTCCCACGGGGGACACTGAAGCTTTCTTT; j_gene: TRBJ1-1; v_gene: TRBV2; abundance: many; d_gene: NA
CDR3aa: CASSTLQGLYGYTF; CDR3nt: TGTGCCAGCAGTACCCTTCAGGGACTGTATGGCTACACCTTC; j_gene: TRBJ1-2; v_gene: TRBV27; abundance: many; d_gene: NA
CDR3aa: CASSYGSEDQPQHF; CDR3nt: TGTGCCAGCAGTTACGGGTCAGAGGATCAGCCCCAGCATTTT; j_gene: TRBJ1-5; v_gene: TRBV6-1; abundance: few; d_gene: NA
CDR3aa: CAWSPRGGDGYTF; CDR3nt: TGTGCCTGGAGCCCTAGGGGGGGAGACGGCTACACCTTC; j_gene: TRBJ1-2; v_gene: TRBV30; abundance: NA; d_gene: NA
CDR3aa: CASGLANGYGYTF; CDR3nt: TGTGCCAGCGGGTTAGCAAACGGGTATGGCTACACCTTC; j_gene: TRBJ1-2; v_gene: TRBV6-1; abundance: few; d_gene: NA
CDR3aa: CAQGDPRNTIYF; CDR3nt: TGTGCCCAGGGGGATCCTAGAAACACCATATATTTT; j_gene: TRBJ1-3; v_gene: TRBV10-3; abundance: NA; d_gene: TRBD1
CDR3aa: CASSRPRQGEGGMEKLFF; CDR3nt: TGTGCCAGCAGCAGGCCGAGGCAGGGTGAAGGGGGCATGGAAAAACTGTTTTTT; j_gene: TRBJ1-4; v_gene: TRBV7-2; abundance: many; d_gene: TRBD1
CDR3aa: CATSDPDGQDRRTAGGLETQYF; CDR3nt: TGTGCCACCAGTGACCCTGACGGGCAGGACCGGAGGACGGCGGGAGGTCTCGAGACCCAGTACTTC; j_gene: TRBJ2-5; v_gene: TRBV24-1; abundance: many; d_gene: TRBD2
CDR3aa: CASSFGVGYEQYF; CDR3nt: TGTGCCAGCAGTTTCGGTGTTGGTTACGAGCAGTACTTC; j_gene: TRBJ2-7; v_gene: TRBV12-3/TRBV12-4; abundance: few; d_gene: NA
CDR3aa: CASSERGDRGIETQYF; CDR3nt: TGTGCCAGCAGTGAAAGGGGTGACAGGGGGATCGAGACCCAGTACTTC; j_gene: TRBJ2-5; v_gene: TRBV6-1; abundance: many; d_gene: TRBD1
CDR3aa: CASAVPATEAFF; CDR3nt: TGTGCTAGTGCTGTACCGGCCACTGAAGCTTTCTTT; j_gene: TRBJ1-1; v_gene: TRBV12-5; abundance: many; d_gene: NA
CDR3aa: CASSSTLREASSYEQYF; CDR3nt: TGTGCCAGCAGCTCGACCCTACGGGAGGCCAGCTCCTACGAGCAGTACTTC; j_gene: TRBJ2-7; v_gene: TRBV12-3/TRBV12-4; abundance: few; d_gene: TRBD2
CDR3aa: CASTLGGKGNTEAFF; CDR3nt: TGTGCCAGCACTCTGGGGGGGAAGGGGAACACTGAAGCTTTCTTT; j_gene: TRBJ1-1; v_gene: TRBV12-3/TRBV12-4; abundance: many; d_gene: NA
CDR3aa: CAISGAGGNYGYTF; CDR3nt: TGTGCCATCTCCGGGGCCGGGGGCAACTATGGCTACACCTTC; j_gene: TRBJ1-2; v_gene: TRBV10-3; abundance: many; d_gene: NA
CDR3aa: CASSSGLAQFNEQFF; CDR3nt: TGCGCCAGCAGCTCGGGACTAGCGCAGTTCAATGAGCAGTTCTTC; j_gene: TRBJ2-1; v_gene: TRBV5-1; abundance: NA; d_gene: TRBD2
CDR3aa: CASSRQGQGQPQHF; CDR3nt: TGTGCCAGCAGCCGACAGGGTCAGGGACAGCCCCAGCATTTT; j_gene: TRBJ1-5; v_gene: TRBV12-3/TRBV12-4; abundance: many; d_gene: TRBD1
CDR3aa: CASSLWAGDTGELFF; CDR3nt: TGTGCCAGCAGTTTATGGGCAGGGGACACCGGGGAGCTGTTTTTT; j_gene: TRBJ2-2; v_gene: TRBV12-3/TRBV12-4; abundance: many; d_gene: NA
CDR3aa: CASSTPGQGGETQYF; CDR3nt: TGTGCCAGCAGCACACCAGGACAGGGAGGAGAGACCCAGTACTTC; j_gene: TRBJ2-5; v_gene: TRBV13; abundance: many; d_gene: TRBD1
CDR3aa: CASSSPKNYEQYF; CDR3nt: TGCGCCAGCAGTTCCCCTAAGAACTACGAGCAGTACTTC; j_gene: TRBJ2-7; v_gene: TRBV5-1; abundance: NA; d_gene: NA
CDR3aa: CASSPTGGAGFF; CDR3nt: TGTGCCAGCAGCCCGACCGGGGGGGCTGGGTTCTTC; j_gene: TRBJ2-1; v_gene: TRBV13; abundance: few; d_gene: TRBD2
CDR3aa: CASSQDLTASETQYF; CDR3nt: TGTGCCAGCAGCCAAGATTTGACGGCCTCCGAGACGCAGTATTTT; j_gene: TRBJ2-3; v_gene: TRBV3-1; abundance: many; d_gene: NA
CDR3aa: CASRYMRIDTEAFF; CDR3nt: TGTGCCAGCCGCTACATGAGGATTGACACTGAAGCTTTCTTT; j_gene: TRBJ1-1; v_gene: TRBV5-5; abundance: many; d_gene: NA
CDR3aa: CASSPTGVDQPQHF; CDR3nt: TGTGCCAGCAGTCCGACAGGGGTAGATCAGCCCCAGCATTTT; j_gene: TRBJ1-5; v_gene: TRBV6-1; abundance: many; d_gene: TRBD1
CDR3aa: CASSQGRQNTEAFF; CDR3nt: TGTGCCAGCAGCCAAGGACGGCAGAACACTGAAGCTTTCTTT; j_gene: TRBJ1-1; v_gene: TRBV7-2; abundance: few; d_gene: NA
CDR3aa: CASSPPGRSYEQYF; CDR3nt: TGTGCCAGCTCACCACCCGGACGGTCCTACGAGCAGTACTTC; j_gene: TRBJ2-7; v_gene: TRBV18; abundance: NA; d_gene: NA
CDR3aa: CATGGGGQETQYF; CDR3nt: TGTGCCACCGGGGGTGGAGGCCAAGAGACCCAGTACTTC; j_gene: TRBJ2-5; v_gene: TRBV28; abundance: many; d_gene: NA
CDR3aa: CATSRARTGWTEAFF; CDR3nt: TGTGCCACCAGCAGAGCAAGGACAGGGTGGACTGAAGCTTTCTTT; j_gene: TRBJ1-1; v_gene: TRBV15; abundance: few; d_gene: TRBD1
CDR3aa: CASSHPRNTGELFF; CDR3nt: TGCGCCAGCAGCCACCCCCGGAACACCGGGGAGCTGTTTTTT; j_gene: TRBJ2-2; v_gene: TRBV4-1; abundance: many; d_gene: NA
CDR3aa: CASSEWAQGARGYSNQPQHF; CDR3nt: TGTGCCAGCAGTGAATGGGCCCAGGGGGCTAGGGGCTATAGCAATCAGCCCCAGCATTTT; j_gene: TRBJ1-5; v_gene: TRBV6-1; abundance: many; d_gene: TRBD1
CDR3aa: CASGPGLANTGELFF; CDR3nt: TGCGCCAGCGGACCGGGACTAGCGAACACCGGGGAGCTGTTTTTT; j_gene: TRBJ2-2; v_gene: TRBV10-2; abundance: few; d_gene: TRBD2
CDR3aa: CASRGLAGVTGELFF; CDR3nt: TGTGCCAGCAGAGGACTAGCGGGAGTTACCGGGGAGCTGTTTTTT; j_gene: TRBJ2-2; v_gene: TRBV11-1; abundance: many; d_gene: TRBD2
CDR3aa: CSASGQFELNTIYF; CDR3nt: TGCAGTGCTTCCGGACAGTTTGAATTAAACACCATATATTTT; j_gene: TRBJ1-3; v_gene: TRBV20-1; abundance: many; d_gene: NA
CDR3aa: CASSRGQGSPYEQYF; CDR3nt: TGTGCCAGCAGCCGCGGACAGGGGTCTCCCTACGAGCAGTACTTC; j_gene: TRBJ2-7; v_gene: TRBV7-6; abundance: many; d_gene: TRBD1
CDR3aa: CASSQPFYEQYF; CDR3nt: TGTGCCAGCAGCCAACCGTTCTACGAGCAGTACTTC; j_gene: TRBJ2-7; v_gene: TRBV2; abundance: many; d_gene: NA
CDR3aa: CASSIEAGGANQPQHF; CDR3nt: TGTGCCAGTAGTATAGAGGCAGGTGGGGCCAATCAGCCCCAGCATTTT; j_gene: TRBJ1-5; v_gene: TRBV19; abundance: NA; d_gene: NA
CDR3aa: CASSPGTGAGELFF; CDR3nt: TGTGCCAGTAGCCCCGGGACAGGGGCCGGGGAGCTGTTTTTT; j_gene: TRBJ2-2; v_gene: TRBV19; abundance: many; d_gene: TRBD1
CDR3aa: CSARDRLGSYNEQFF; CDR3nt: TGCAGTGCCAGGGACAGGCTTGGCTCCTACAATGAGCAGTTCTTC; j_gene: TRBJ2-1; v_gene: TRBV20-1; abundance: many; d_gene: TRBD1
CDR3aa: CAWSASNEQFF; CDR3nt: TGTGCCTGGAGTGCTAGCAATGAGCAGTTCTTC; j_gene: TRBJ2-1; v_gene: TRBV30; abundance: many; d_gene: NA
CDR3aa: CSIGRGWENTEAFF; CDR3nt: TGCAGTATCGGGAGGGGTTGGGAGAACACTGAAGCTTTCTTT; j_gene: TRBJ1-1; v_gene: TRBV20-1; abundance: NA; d_gene: NA
CDR3aa: CASSEKASQFF; CDR3nt: TGCGCCAGCAGTGAAAAGGCTAGCCAGTTCTTC; j_gene: TRBJ2-1; v_gene: TRBV10-2; abundance: few; d_gene: NA
CDR3aa: CASSLEGRDTQYF; CDR3nt: TGTGCCAGCAGCTTGGAGGGGCGAGATACGCAGTATTTT; j_gene: TRBJ2-3; v_gene: TRBV7-3; abundance: many; d_gene: NA